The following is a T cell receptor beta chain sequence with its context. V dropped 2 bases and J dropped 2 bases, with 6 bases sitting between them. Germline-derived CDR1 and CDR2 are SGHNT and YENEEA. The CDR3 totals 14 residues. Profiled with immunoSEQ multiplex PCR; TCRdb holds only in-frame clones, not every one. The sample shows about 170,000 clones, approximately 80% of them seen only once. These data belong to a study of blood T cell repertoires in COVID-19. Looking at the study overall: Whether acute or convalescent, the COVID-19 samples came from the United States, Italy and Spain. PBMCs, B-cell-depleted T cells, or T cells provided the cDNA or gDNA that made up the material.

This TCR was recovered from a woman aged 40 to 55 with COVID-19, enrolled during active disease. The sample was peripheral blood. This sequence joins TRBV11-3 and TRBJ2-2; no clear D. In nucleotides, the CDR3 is TGTGCCAGCAGCTTATATAGTAACACCGGGGAGCTGTTTTTT. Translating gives CASSLYSNTGELFF. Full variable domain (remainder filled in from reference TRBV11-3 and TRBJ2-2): EAGVVQSPRYKIIEKKQPVAFWCNPISGHNTLYWYLQNLGQGPELLIRYENEEAVDDSQLPKDRFSAERLKGVDSTLKIQPAELGDSAVYLCASSLYSNTGELFFGEGSRLTVL.